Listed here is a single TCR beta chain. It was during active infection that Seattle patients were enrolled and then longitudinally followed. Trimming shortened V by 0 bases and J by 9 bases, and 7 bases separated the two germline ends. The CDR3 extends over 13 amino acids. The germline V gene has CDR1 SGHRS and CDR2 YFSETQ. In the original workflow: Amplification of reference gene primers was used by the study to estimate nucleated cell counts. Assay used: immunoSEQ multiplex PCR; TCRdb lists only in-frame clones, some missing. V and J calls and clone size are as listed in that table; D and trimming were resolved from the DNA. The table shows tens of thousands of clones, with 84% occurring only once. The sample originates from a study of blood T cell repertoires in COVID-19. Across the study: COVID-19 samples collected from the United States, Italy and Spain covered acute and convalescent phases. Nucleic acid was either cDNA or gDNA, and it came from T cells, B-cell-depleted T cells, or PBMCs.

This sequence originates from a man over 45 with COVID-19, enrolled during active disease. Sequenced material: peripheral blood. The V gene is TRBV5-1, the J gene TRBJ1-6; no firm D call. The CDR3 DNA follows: TGCGCCAGCAGCTTGGCCGGGGTTTCACCCCTCCACTTT. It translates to CASSLAGVSPLHF.